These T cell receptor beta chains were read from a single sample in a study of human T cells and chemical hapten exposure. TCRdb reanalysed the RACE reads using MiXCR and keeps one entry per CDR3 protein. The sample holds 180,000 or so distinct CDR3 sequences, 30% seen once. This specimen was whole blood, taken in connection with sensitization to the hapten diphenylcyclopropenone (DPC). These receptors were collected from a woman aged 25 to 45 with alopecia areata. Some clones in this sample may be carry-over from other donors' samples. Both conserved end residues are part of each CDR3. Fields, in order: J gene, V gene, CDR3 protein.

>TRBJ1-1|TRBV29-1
CTATENTEAFF
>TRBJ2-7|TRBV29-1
CSVERTGFGVEQYF
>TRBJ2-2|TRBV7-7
CASSTGTVNTGELFF
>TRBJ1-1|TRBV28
CASSWGGEGPPEAFF
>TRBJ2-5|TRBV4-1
CASSQDGTDQETQYF
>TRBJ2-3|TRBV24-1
CATSDGGGASTDTQYF
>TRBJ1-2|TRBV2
CASSETASYGYTF
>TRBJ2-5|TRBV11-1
CASSFERPETQYF
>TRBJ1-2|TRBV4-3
CASSQDTGFDYGYTF
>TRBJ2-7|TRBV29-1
CSVGGDTPYEQYF
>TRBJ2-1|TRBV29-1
CSVTPGLSSDEQFF
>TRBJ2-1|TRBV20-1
CSARVRARLDEQFF
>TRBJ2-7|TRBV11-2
CASSLGQLLVSEQYF
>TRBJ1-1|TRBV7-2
CASIRGEMNTEAFF